This T cell receptor beta chain was captured by sequencing in a study of blood T cells in healthy people across ages. Study conclusions and caveats: Significant beta diversity loss was already apparent by age roughly 38, declining roughly linearly. Strongly correlated with naive T cell percentage was TCR beta diversity. Unsorted PBMCs ruled out conclusive naive versus antigen-experienced comparison.

This clonotype was found many times. Its matching antigen is unknown. PCR was performed a second time for about 7 to 11 cycles using a sample-barcoded 5' primer and a J-beta primer mix. Every sample returned 2.5 million or more CDR3-containing paired-end reads. TCRdb called the 5' RACE reads again in MiXCR, with one record for every CDR3 protein. This table holds some 1.4 million distinct CDR3 sequences, approximately 38% found once. CDR1 and CDR2 (germline): MNHNY, SVGAGI (reference sequence). CDR3 length: 9 residues. Trimming took off 8 bases at V and 5 bases at J, with 3 bases between the two ends. The source material was blood. The clonotype comes from a woman aged 18-35 years in good health. V usage is TRBV6-6 and J usage is TRBJ2-5; unclear D gene. The CDR3 protein is CASGETQYF. For the CDR3, the DNA is TGTGCCAGCGGGGAGACCCAGTACTTC.